This entry describes one T cell receptor beta chain. In the original processing: Nucleated cell number was recorded as an estimate derived from reference gene primer amplification. This table comes from immunoSEQ multiplex PCR, and its TCRdb copy is limited to in-frame clones, with some not included. V and J calls and clone size are given by that table; D and trimming were obtained from the DNA. The sample shows around 130,000 clones, roughly 80% of them seen only once. The sample comes from a study of blood T cell repertoires in COVID-19. Across the whole study: Italy, Spain and the United States were the sources of the convalescent and acute COVID-19 samples. The cDNA or gDNA used as material had been derived from T cells, B-cell-depleted T cells, or PBMCs.

V was shortened by 5 bases and J by 1 base, with 14 bases between the two germline ends. In germline, CDR1 is SGHTA, CDR2 FQGNSA. CDR3 length: 15 residues. Input material: peripheral blood. This clonotype was obtained from a man between 60 and 75 years old with acute or convalescent COVID-19. J is TRBJ1-1 and V is TRBV7-2; the D is unclear. CDR3 amino acids: CASSSLGVQNTEAFF. In DNA form, the CDR3 reads TGTGCCAGCAGCAGTCTCGGTGTGCAGAACACTGAAGCTTTCTTT.